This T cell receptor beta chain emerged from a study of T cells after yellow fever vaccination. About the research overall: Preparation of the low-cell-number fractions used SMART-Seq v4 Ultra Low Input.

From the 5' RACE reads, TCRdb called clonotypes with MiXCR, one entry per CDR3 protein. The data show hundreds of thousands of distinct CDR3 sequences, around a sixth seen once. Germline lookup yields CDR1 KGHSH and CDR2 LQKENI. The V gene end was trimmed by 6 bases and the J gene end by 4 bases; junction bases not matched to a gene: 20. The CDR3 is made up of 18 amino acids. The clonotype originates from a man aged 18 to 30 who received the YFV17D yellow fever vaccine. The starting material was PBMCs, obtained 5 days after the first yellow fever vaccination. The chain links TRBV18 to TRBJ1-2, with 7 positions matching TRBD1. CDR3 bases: TGTGCCAGCTCCATCCGGGACAGTGGTAGAGGAAGTTTCTATGGCTACACCTTC. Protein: CASSIRDSGRGSFYGYTF.